This entry features one T cell receptor beta chain sequence. Antigen: not known. This sample is part of a study of T cell responses to AZD1222 COVID-19 vaccine. Study summary: Pooling was applied to second doses at about 4 or about 12 weeks.

Notes on the study in general: It should be noted that donors were predominantly white British and more often female, and clonal diversity was possibly underestimated. Along spike, vaccine-associated CD4 TCRs were found throughout, with dominance at 160-218 and 743-854. Reports say nearly half of spike-specific TCRs go after unmutated variant regions.

The data were produced by immunoSEQ multiplex PCR, yet TCRdb's version contains in-frame clones alone and is incomplete. The sample records more than 85,000 clones, about nine tenths being singletons. Looked up from germline, CDR1 is KGHSH and CDR2 is LQKENI. There are 16 residues in the CDR3. V was shortened by 3 bases and J by 0 bases, with 11 bases between the two germline ends. The J gene is TRBJ1-4, the V gene TRBV18; D remains ambiguous. This specimen was peripheral blood, taken on day 0 of AZD1222 vaccination. The clonotype was recovered from an adult in good health. The CDR3 nucleotides are TGTGCCAGCTCACCCTATTCCCGATCAACTAATGAAAAACTGTTTTTT. Translating it yields CASSPYSRSTNEKLFF. Complete variable domain (other parts from reference TRBV18 and TRBJ1-4): NAGVMQNPRHLVRRRGQEARLRCSPMKGHSHVYWYRQLPEEGLKFMVYLQKENIIDESGMPKERFSAEFPKEGPSILRIQQVVRGDSAAYFCASSPYSRSTNEKLFFGSGTQLSVL.